Below, 13 T cell receptor beta chains from the same sample are listed, as sequenced in a study of CD8+ T cells in alopecia areata. RNA extraction was followed by reverse transcription into cDNA, which acted as the sequencing template. This table comes from immunoSEQ multiplex PCR, and its TCRdb copy is limited to in-frame clones, with some not included. The sample lists around 80,000 clones; roughly 51% were seen once. The sample consisted of NKG2D-high CD8+ T cells sorted from blood. The source of these receptors is a human donor with alopecia areata.

CDR3 protein: CASSQLGIPTF. As DNA, the CDR3 is TGCGCCAGCAGTCAACTGGGGATTCCTACCTTC. The chain couples TRBV23-1 to TRBJ1-2; D is unclear. TRBV23-1 is marked as an open reading frame, function uncertain. The CDR3 totals 11 residues. V was pared by 2 bases and J by 14 bases, with 12 bases between.

The rearrangement joins TRBV2 to TRBJ1-5; 7 nucleotides agree with TRBD1. Trimming took 6 bases from V and 0 from J; bases not matched to a gene: 5. Germline V gene data show CDR1 as SNHLY and CDR2 as FYNNEI. There are 15 residues in the CDR3. The CDR3 reads CASSGTVSSNQPQHF. The CDR3 coding sequence is TGTGCCAGCAGCGGGACAGTAAGTAGCAATCAGCCCCAGCATTTT.

The chain is built from TRBV28 and TRBJ2-5; the D call may be TRBD1 or TRBD2 (5 bases each). The J call is doubtful: the DNA matches TRBJ2-7 better. The CDR3 runs 15 residues. Germline CDR1 is MDHEN and CDR2 is SYDVKM. The CDR3 DNA reads TGTGCCAGCACCTGGGCAGGGACGCCCTCCTACGAGCAGTACTTC. Protein product: CASTWAGTPSYEQYF.

J is TRBJ2-5 and V is TRBV30; possibly TRBD1 for D (6 bases). This CDR3 has 12 residues. V was cut by 7 bases and J by 3 bases, with 12 bases left in between. Germline V gives CDR1 GTSNPN, CDR2 SVGIG (reference sequence). The CDR3 region is CAFKQGKETQYF. The CDR3, as DNA: TGTGCCTTCAAACAGGGTAAAGAGACCCAGTACTTC.

This sequence joins TRBV9 and TRBJ1-5; possibly TRBD1 for D (5 bases). CDR3 length equals 14 residues. The V and J ends lost 4 bases and 6 bases respectively, with 14 bases between them. Germline CDR1 reads SGDLS; CDR2 reads YYNGEE. This chain's CDR3 is CASSPEDGAQPQHF. In DNA form, the CDR3 reads TGTGCCAGCAGCCCTGAAGACGGGGCTCAGCCCCAGCATTTT.

A few counts support this clone. The V and J genes are TRBV6-6 and TRBJ2-1, with D unresolved. The CDR3 totals 13 residues. Germline V gene lookup returns CDR1 MNHNY and CDR2 SVGAGI (reference sequence). The V end was cut by 0 bases, the J end by 8 bases, with 8 bases between. The CDR3 here is CASSYSRVDEQFF. As DNA, the CDR3 is TGTGCCAGCAGTTACTCTAGGGTCGATGAGCAGTTCTTC.

V is TRBV29-1 and J is TRBJ1-4; TRBD1 matches at 8 bases. J gave up 3 bases and V 6 bases, and 6 bases lay outside the gene matches. The length of the CDR3 is 14 residues. The germline V gene has CDR1 SQVTM and CDR2 ANQGSEA. CDR3 protein: CSVDDRGANEKLFF. The CDR3 coding sequence is TGCAGCGTCGACGACAGGGGAGCTAATGAAAAACTGTTTTTT.

This chain joins TRBV4-3 and TRBJ1-1; D may be TRBD1 (5 bases). CDR1 and CDR2 from the germline V gene are LGHNA and YSLEER. Trimming took 0 bases from V and 4 from J, leaving 12 bases between them. The CDR3 is 15 amino acids. Here the CDR3 reads CASSQDDSEGTEAFF. The CDR3 DNA sequence: TGCGCCAGCAGCCAAGATGACAGTGAGGGCACTGAAGCTTTCTTT.

This chain uses TRBV30 with TRBJ2-7, with D perhaps matching TRBD2 (7 bases). Germline lookup yields CDR1 GTSNPN and CDR2 SVGIG (reference sequence). V shed 0 bases and J shed 6 bases, with 18 bases lying between them. This CDR3 comprises 15 residues. Written as DNA, the CDR3 is TGTGCCTGGAGTGTATGGGGCGGGGGCCCTGTCGAGCAGTACTTC. This sequence encodes CAWSVWGGGPVEQYF.

This clone was seen just once. The genes are TRBV5-1 and TRBJ2-5, with D possibly being TRBD1 (5 bases). This CDR3 spans 15 amino acids. V was clipped by 4 bases and J by 0 bases, with 13 bases between them. Germline loops: CDR1 SGHRS, CDR2 YFSETQ. The DNA of the CDR3 is TGCGCCAGCAGCCCCCAGGGCACATACCAAGAGACCCAGTACTTC. Protein product: CASSPQGTYQETQYF. The full variable domain, its missing parts supplied by reference TRBV5-1 and TRBJ2-5, is KAGVTQTPRYLIKTRGQQVTLSCSPISGHRSVSWYQQTPGQGLQFLFEYFSETQRNKGNFPGRFSGRQFSNSRSEMNVSTLELGDSALYLCASSPQGTYQETQYFGPGTRLLVL.

The chain combines TRBV29-1 with TRBJ1-2, with D uncertain. Germline values: CDR1 SQVTM, CDR2 ANQGSEA. The CDR3 runs 15 residues. The ends were cut back, 0 bases at V and 4 bases at J, with 15 bases in the middle. CDR3 residues: CSVEDRFKGSYGYTF. The CDR3 coding sequence is TGCAGCGTTGAAGATAGGTTCAAGGGCAGCTATGGCTACACCTTC.

The chain recombines TRBV4-2 with TRBJ2-7; possibly TRBD1 or TRBD2 for D (5 bases each). The V gene lost 4 bases and the J gene lost 5 bases, with 18 bases spanning the gap. CDR3 length: 15 amino acids. Germline assignment: CDR1 LGHNA and CDR2 YNFKEQ. The CDR3 DNA follows: TGTGCCAGCAGCCCGTCGCAGGGAACGAGGGACGAGCAGTACTTC. It encodes CASSPSQGTRDEQYF.

This clone was counted between two and nine times. The DNA for the CDR3 is TGTGCCAGCAAAGGGCATGAGCAGTACTTC. Its translation is CASKGHEQYF. The rearrangement links TRBV28 to TRBJ2-7; D is unresolved. The length of the CDR3 is 10 residues. Germline CDR1 and CDR2: MDHEN and SYDVKM. Trimming left V 7 bases short and J 7 bases short, with 8 bases between.